This T cell receptor (beta chain) came from a study of cytomegalovirus exposure and HLA in healthy donors. This clone showed up just once. Its antigen is not identified. Germline assignment: CDR1 SGHRS and CDR2 YFSETQ. After removal of 0 bases from V and 4 bases from J, the junction contained 5 bases not matched to a gene. The length of the CDR3 is 15 residues. 60 Vbeta and 13 Jbeta primers were used in PCR. TCRdb's copy holds only in-frame clones and misses some; the assay was immunoSEQ multiplex PCR. Of about 130,000 clones listed, roughly 78% are singletons. Findings and limits, study-wide: TCR beta sequences reportedly predicted most subjects' HLA-A and HLA-B alleles accurately.

What was sequenced was PBMCs. This TCR derives from a man aged 35 to 55 in good health and CMV-seropositive. The V and J genes are TRBV5-1 and TRBJ1-1, with 8 bases aligning to TRBD1. CDR3 loop: CASSLAAGGGTEAFF. The CDR3 nucleotides are TGCGCCAGCAGCTTGGCTGCAGGGGGCGGCACTGAAGCTTTCTTT. Full variable domain (rest looked up from reference TRBV5-1 and TRBJ1-1): KAGVTQTPRYLIKTRGQQVTLSCSPISGHRSVSWYQQTPGQGLQFLFEYFSETQRNKGNFPGRFSGRQFSNSRSEMNVSTLELGDSALYLCASSLAAGGGTEAFFGQGTRLTVV.